The next 24 T cell receptor beta chains were all read from a single sample in a study of blood T cell repertoires in COVID-19. The data were produced by immunoSEQ multiplex PCR, yet TCRdb's version contains in-frame clones alone and is incomplete. This sample has 100,000 or so clones, with over 75% found just once. Sequences were obtained from peripheral blood. All receptors come from a man in his fifties or sixties with acute or convalescent COVID-19.

V and J are TRBV10-1 and TRBJ2-5, with no clear D. The CDR3 runs to 14 residues. Germline values: CDR1 WNHNN, CDR2 SYGVQD (reference sequence). The V gene lost 3 bases and the J gene lost 4 bases, with 12 bases spanning the gap. This chain's CDR3 is CASSDGSSGETQYF. CDR3 sequence (DNA): TGCGCCAGCAGTGATGGATCCTCGGGAGAGACCCAGTACTTC.

V and J are TRBV7-3 and TRBJ2-1; 11 bases fit TRBD1. The germline V gene has CDR1 SGHTA and CDR2 FQGTGA. The CDR3 covers 15 residues. Trimming removed 4 bases from V and 4 bases from J; junction bases left unmatched: 3. CDR3 loop: CASSSDRGLYNEQFF. The CDR3 bases are TGTGCCAGCAGCTCGGACAGGGGGCTATACAATGAGCAGTTCTTC.

V is TRBV5-1 and J is TRBJ1-3, with D maybe TRBD1 (5 bases). This CDR3 has 16 amino acids. The germline CDR1 and CDR2 sequences are SGHRS and YFSETQ. V dropped 5 bases and J dropped 0 bases, with 15 bases sitting between them. CDR3 in amino acids: CASSRGDSSSGNTIYF. The CDR3 DNA follows: TGCGCCAGCAGTCGGGGGGACTCAAGCTCTGGAAACACCATATATTTT.

The genes are TRBV6-2 or TRBV6-3 and TRBJ2-5; tentatively, D is TRBD1 (5 bases). Germline V lookup: CDR1 MNHEY, CDR2 SVGEGT. The CDR3 length is 18 residues. The germline V and J ends were trimmed by 1 base and 0 bases, with 18 bases remaining between them. This CDR3 is CASSYLKGHKVYQETQYF. The CDR3 DNA sequence: TGTGCCAGCAGTTACTTAAAAGGACACAAGGTGTACCAAGAGACCCAGTACTTC.

V and J are TRBV15 and TRBJ1-4, with D tentatively TRBD1 (6 bases). Germline V gives CDR1 LNHNV, CDR2 YYDKDF (reference sequence). This CDR3 spans 15 amino acids. Trimming pared 1 base from V and 8 bases from J, leaving 14 bases between. CDR3 coding DNA: TGTGCCACCAGCAGAGTACAGGGACCGGGGGAAAAACTGTTTTTT. Its protein product is CATSRVQGPGEKLFF.

The chain employs TRBV12-5 and TRBJ2-7; TRBD2 matches at 13 bases. The CDR3 length is 20 residues. The germline CDR1 and CDR2 sequences are LGHNT and FRNRAP. V was clipped by 1 base and J by 3 bases; unmatched bases: 15. The CDR3 spells CASGLAQTGTRTSGSYEQYF. The CDR3 bases are TGTGCTAGTGGTTTGGCCCAGACAGGAACAAGGACTAGCGGGAGCTACGAGCAGTACTTC. Filled out from reference TRBV12-5 and TRBJ2-7, the complete variable domain reads DARVTQTPRHKVTEMGQEVTMRCQPILGHNTVFWYRQTMMQGLELLAYFRNRAPLDDSGMPKDRFSAEMPDATLATLKIQPSEPRDSAVYFCASGLAQTGTRTSGSYEQYFGPGTRLTVT.

CDR3 nucleotide sequence: TGTGCCAGAAGCGGGCAGGGGATTCGGTCACCCCTCCACTTT. It specifies CARSGQGIRSPLHF. This chain joins TRBV11-2 and TRBJ1-6; a possible D gene is TRBD1 (6 bases). Germline V gene data show CDR1 as SGHAT and CDR2 as FQNNGV. The germline V and J ends were trimmed by 9 bases and 10 bases, with 19 bases remaining between them. The CDR3 sequence is 14 residues long.

V and J are TRBV12-5 and TRBJ1-5, with 7 bases fitting TRBD1. J was trimmed by 2 bases and V by 6 bases; bases with no gene match: 4. CDR3 length equals 14 residues. Germline V CDR1 and CDR2: LGHNT, FRNRAP. The CDR3 coding sequence is TGTGCTAGTGGCCCTGGACAGGGCAATCAGCCCCAGCATTTT. Translation: CASGPGQGNQPQHF.

The chain employs TRBV5-1 and TRBJ2-5; D is perhaps TRBD2 (6 bases). CDR1 is SGHRS, CDR2 YFSETQ, per germline. The V gene lost 2 bases and the J gene lost 2 bases, with 19 bases spanning the gap. The CDR3 covers 17 residues. The CDR3 nucleotides read TGCGCCAGCAGCTTCCCCGGGACTGGCAGCCCTCAAGAGACCCAGTACTTC. It translates to CASSFPGTGSPQETQYF. The full variable domain, in which reference TRBV5-1 and TRBJ2-5 provide the parts outside the CDR3, is KAGVTQTPRYLIKTRGQQVTLSCSPISGHRSVSWYQQTPGQGLQFLFEYFSETQRNKGNFPGRFSGRQFSNSRSEMNVSTLELGDSALYLCASSFPGTGSPQETQYFGPGTRLLVL.

The sample holds a few counts of this clone. This chain joins TRBV24-1 and TRBJ1-2; D may be TRBD1 (5 bases). The CDR3 consists of 15 residues. Germline V gene lookup returns CDR1 KGHDR and CDR2 SFDVKD. V was cut by 3 bases and J by 2 bases, with 12 bases left in between. The CDR3 nucleotides read TGTGCCACCAGTGATCCCCTGACAGCGAACTATGGCTACACCTTC. It codes for CATSDPLTANYGYTF.

This clone showed up just once. The rearrangement uses TRBV15 and TRBJ2-4, with 7 bases matching TRBD2. The germline gives CDR1 LNHNV, CDR2 YYDKDF (reference sequence). V lost 4 bases, J lost 14 bases, and 17 bases stayed unmatched. The length of the CDR3 is 15 residues. The CDR3 region is CATSTWGGRLGVEYF. CDR3 nucleotides: TGTGCCACCAGCACCTGGGGAGGGAGGCTGGGGGTGGAGTACTTC.

The V call is TRBV6-1, the J call TRBJ2-3; the D is unclear. The germline CDR1 and CDR2 sequences are MNHNS and SASEGT. Trimming removed 3 bases from V and 0 bases from J, with 7 bases in between. The CDR3 sequence is 14 residues long. The CDR3 DNA follows: TGTGCCAGCAGTGACGGGTTTAGCACAGATACGCAGTATTTT. This gives the protein CASSDGFSTDTQYF.

V and J are TRBV3-1 (or the pseudogene TRBV3-2) and TRBJ1-1; tentatively, D is TRBD1 (5 bases). The CDR3 is 16 residues long. The V gene's germline CDR1 is LGHDT and CDR2 YNNKEL (reference sequence). Trimming took 0 bases from V and 5 from J, leaving 16 bases between them. This CDR3 is CASSQEDRGIGTEAFF. CDR3 bases: TGTGCCAGCAGCCAAGAAGATAGGGGAATAGGAACTGAAGCTTTCTTT.

This clone was detected only once. The rearrangement links TRBV3-1 (or the pseudogene TRBV3-2) to TRBJ1-2; possible D gene TRBD1, 6 bases. V lost 1 base to trimming and J lost 2 bases, with 11 bases between them. This CDR3 comprises 15 residues. The germline gives CDR1 LGHDT, CDR2 YNNKEL (reference sequence). This chain's CDR3 is CASSQGAGQNYGYTF. CDR3 DNA sequence: TGTGCCAGCAGCCAAGGTGCCGGACAGAACTATGGCTACACCTTC.

The V call is TRBV6-1, the J call TRBJ2-7; D remains ambiguous. The germline CDR1 and CDR2 sequences are MNHNS and SASEGT. The CDR3 is 14 amino acids. Deletions cut 2 bases from V and 3 bases from J, with 11 bases between. The CDR3 DNA reads as TGTGCCAGCAGTGAACCCGGGTTTCTCTACGAGCAGTACTTC. Translated: CASSEPGFLYEQYF.

The genes are TRBV5-6 and TRBJ1-1, with D possibly being TRBD1 (6 bases). Deletions cut 4 bases from V and 9 bases from J, with 19 bases between. The CDR3 is 14 residues long. Germline loops: CDR1 SGHDT, CDR2 YYEEEE. The CDR3 protein is CASSHTDSTNKAFF. As DNA, the CDR3 is TGTGCCAGCAGCCACACGGACAGCACCAATAAAGCTTTCTTT.

This rearrangement joins TRBV5-6 to TRBJ2-7, with 9 bases fitting TRBD1. The CDR3 length is 13 residues. With 4 bases clipped from V and 6 bases from J, the junction kept 5 bases outside the gene matches. Germline CDR1 and CDR2: SGHDT and YYEEEE. CDR3: CASSGTGGGEQYF. The CDR3 nucleotides are TGTGCCAGCAGCGGTACAGGGGGCGGCGAGCAGTACTTC.

To note about this clone: The limits of the CDR3 on the DNA are not certain, so only TCRdb's listed CDR3 is given. The chain links TRBV30 to TRBJ2-1; no check of the table's D call, TRBD2, against the DNA was made. Germline CDR1 and CDR2: GTSNPN and SVGIG (reference sequence). With termini counted, the CDR3 has 11 amino acids. The CDR3 spells CAWSVGGGTFF.

The chain has TRBV7-6 and TRBJ1-5; a weak D match, TRBD1 (5 bases). The length of the CDR3 is 15 residues. The ends were cut back, 5 bases at V and 3 bases at J, with 14 bases in the middle. Germline V gives CDR1 SGHVS, CDR2 FNYEAQ. CDR3 sequence reads: CASSPQTDNNQPQHF. CDR3 DNA sequence: TGTGCCAGCAGCCCCCAGACAGACAACAATCAGCCCCAGCATTTT.

The chain is built from TRBV18 and TRBJ2-7; weak D call: TRBD1 (7 bases). Germline assignment: CDR1 KGHSH and CDR2 LQKENI. CDR3 length: 15 amino acids. V shed 2 bases and J shed 2 bases, with 13 bases lying between them. The CDR3 DNA reads as TGTGCCAGCTCACCAGGGCAGGGGGGCCCCTACGAGCAGTACTTC. Its protein product is CASSPGQGGPYEQYF.

This chain joins TRBV10-3 and TRBJ2-7, with 11 positions matching TRBD2. CDR3 length equals 14 residues. The trim removed 10 bases at V and 1 base at J, leaving 6 bases unmatched. Germline values: CDR1 ENHRY, CDR2 SYGVKD. In DNA form, the CDR3 reads TGTGCCACCTCTAGCGGGGGGAATTCCTACGAGCAGTACTTC. Translation: CATSSGGNSYEQYF.

The J gene is TRBJ1-5, the V gene TRBV6-2 or TRBV6-3; tentative D call: TRBD1 (5 bases). The CDR3 length is 15 residues. Germline CDR1 MNHEY, CDR2 SVGEGT. V was cut by 5 bases and J by 5 bases, with 16 bases left in between. CDR3 sequence: CASSPLYQGYQPQHF. The CDR3 DNA reads as TGTGCCAGCAGTCCCCTTTATCAGGGTTATCAGCCCCAGCATTTT.

V and J are TRBV9 and TRBJ2-5; 9 bases fit TRBD2. The ends lost 4 bases at V and 1 base at J; junction bases unmatched: 8. CDR3 size: 16 residues. Germline-derived CDR1 and CDR2 are SGDLS and YYNGEE. Here the CDR3 DNA reads TGTGCCAGCAGCTCCGGAGCGGGAGGCCTCCAAGAGACCCAGTACTTC. Its protein product is CASSSGAGGLQETQYF. Drawing the rest from reference TRBV9 and TRBJ2-5, the complete variable domain is DSGVTQTPKHLITATGQRVTLRCSPRSGDLSVYWYQQSLDQGLQFLIQYYNGEERAKGNILERFSAQQFPDLHSELNLSSLELGDSALYFCASSSGAGGLQETQYFGPGTRLLVL.

The chain has TRBV15 and TRBJ2-7, with TRBD1 matching over 7 bases. V lost 8 bases, J lost 1 base, and 5 bases stayed unmatched. Germline lookup yields CDR1 LNHNV and CDR2 YYDKDF (reference sequence). The length of the CDR3 is 13 residues. Written as DNA, the CDR3 is TGTGCCACCCACCGGGACAGATCCTACGAGCAGTACTTC. Translated: CATHRDRSYEQYF.